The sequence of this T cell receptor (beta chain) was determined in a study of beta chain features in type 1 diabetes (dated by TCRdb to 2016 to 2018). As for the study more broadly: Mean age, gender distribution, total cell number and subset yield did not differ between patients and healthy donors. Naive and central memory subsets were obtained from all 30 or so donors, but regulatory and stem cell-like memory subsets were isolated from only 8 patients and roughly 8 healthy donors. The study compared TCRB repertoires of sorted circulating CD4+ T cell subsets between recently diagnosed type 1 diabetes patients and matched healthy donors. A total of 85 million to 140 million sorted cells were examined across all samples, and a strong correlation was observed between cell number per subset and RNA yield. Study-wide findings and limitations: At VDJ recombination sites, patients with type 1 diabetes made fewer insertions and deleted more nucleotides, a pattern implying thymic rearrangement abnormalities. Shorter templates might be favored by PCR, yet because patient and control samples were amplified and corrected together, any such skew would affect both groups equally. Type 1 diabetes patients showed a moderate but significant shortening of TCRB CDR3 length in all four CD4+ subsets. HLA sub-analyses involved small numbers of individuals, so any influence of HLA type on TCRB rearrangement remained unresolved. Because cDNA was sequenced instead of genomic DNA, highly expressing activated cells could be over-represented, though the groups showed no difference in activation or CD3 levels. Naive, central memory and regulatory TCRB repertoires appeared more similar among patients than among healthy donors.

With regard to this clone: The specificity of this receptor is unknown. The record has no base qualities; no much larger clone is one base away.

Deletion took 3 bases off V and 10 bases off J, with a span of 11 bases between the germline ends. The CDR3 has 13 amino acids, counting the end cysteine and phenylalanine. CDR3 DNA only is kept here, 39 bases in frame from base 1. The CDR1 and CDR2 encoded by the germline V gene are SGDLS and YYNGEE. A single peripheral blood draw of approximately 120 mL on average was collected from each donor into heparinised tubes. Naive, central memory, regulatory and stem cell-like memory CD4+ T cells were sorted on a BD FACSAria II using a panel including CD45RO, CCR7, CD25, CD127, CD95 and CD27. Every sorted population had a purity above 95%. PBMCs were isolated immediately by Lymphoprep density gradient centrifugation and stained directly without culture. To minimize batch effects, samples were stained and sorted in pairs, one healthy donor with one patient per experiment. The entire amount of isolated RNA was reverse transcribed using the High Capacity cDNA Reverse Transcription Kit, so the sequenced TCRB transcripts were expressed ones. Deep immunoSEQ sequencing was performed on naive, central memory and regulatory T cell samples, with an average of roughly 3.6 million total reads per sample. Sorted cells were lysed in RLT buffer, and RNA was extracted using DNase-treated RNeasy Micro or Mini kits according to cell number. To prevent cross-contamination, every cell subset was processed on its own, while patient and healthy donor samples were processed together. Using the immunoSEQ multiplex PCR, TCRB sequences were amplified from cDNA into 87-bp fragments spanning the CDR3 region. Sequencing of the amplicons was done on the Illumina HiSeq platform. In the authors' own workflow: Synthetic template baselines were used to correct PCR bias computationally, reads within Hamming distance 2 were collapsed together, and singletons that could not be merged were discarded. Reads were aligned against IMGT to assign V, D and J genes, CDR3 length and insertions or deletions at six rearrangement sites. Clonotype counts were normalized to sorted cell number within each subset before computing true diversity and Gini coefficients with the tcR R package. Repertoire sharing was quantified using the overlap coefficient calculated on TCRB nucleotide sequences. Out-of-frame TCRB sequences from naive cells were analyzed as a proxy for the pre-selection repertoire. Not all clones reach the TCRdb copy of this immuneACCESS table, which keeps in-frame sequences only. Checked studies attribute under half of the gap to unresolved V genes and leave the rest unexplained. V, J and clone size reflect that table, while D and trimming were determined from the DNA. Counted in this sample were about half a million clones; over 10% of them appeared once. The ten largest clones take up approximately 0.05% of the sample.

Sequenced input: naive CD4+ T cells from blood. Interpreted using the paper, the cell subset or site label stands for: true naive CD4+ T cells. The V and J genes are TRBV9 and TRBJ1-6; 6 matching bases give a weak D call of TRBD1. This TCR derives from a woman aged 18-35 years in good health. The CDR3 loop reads CASSAQGYSPLHF. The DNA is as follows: TGTGCCAGCAGCGCACAGGGCTACTCACCCCTCCACTTT.